The 21 T cell receptor beta chains below all came from one sample that was sequenced in a study of shared clonotypes between healthy human individuals. The assay was immunoSEQ multiplex PCR, and TCRdb's table has in-frame clones only and misses some. The sample shows roughly 720,000 clones, 90% of them seen only once. Sequencing was carried out using memory CD8+ T cells from PBMCs. As for subset: CD45RO+ cells pooled with CCR7-negative TemRA cells. All receptors come from a man between 18 and 29 years old in good health. Some clones in this sample may be carry-over from other donors' samples.

This sequence joins TRBV5-1 and TRBJ2-7; no reliable D call. This CDR3 contains 14 residues. V lost 4 bases, J lost 2 bases, and 13 bases lay in between. Germline V gives CDR1 SGHRS, CDR2 YFSETQ. The CDR3 region is CASSTGLVPYEQYF. The CDR3 nucleotides are TGCGCCAGCAGCACGGGCCTCGTTCCCTACGAGCAGTACTTC.

The chain recombines TRBV5-8 with TRBJ1-6; TRBD1 aligns across 8 bases. This CDR3 is built from 16 residues. The V segment lost 4 bases and the J segment 8 bases; nucleotides outside the gene matches: 11. CDR1 and CDR2 (germline): SGHTS, YDEGEE. Here the CDR3 DNA reads TGTGCCAGCAGCCTTCAGGGGGCGAGGAGGGATTCACCCCTCCACTTT. Its protein is CASSLQGARRDSPLHF.

DNA of the CDR3: TGTGCCAGCAGCCACCGGACAGGGGGCGTTGGCTACACCTTC. This encodes CASSHRTGGVGYTF. The chain employs TRBV2 and TRBJ1-2; 11 positions agree with TRBD1. V was clipped by 6 bases and J by 7 bases; unmatched bases: 7. This CDR3 has 14 amino acids. CDR1 SNHLY and CDR2 FYNNEI come from the germline V gene.

The J gene is TRBJ2-1, the V gene TRBV15, with D perhaps matching TRBD2 (5 bases). The germline V gene encodes CDR1 LNHNV and CDR2 YYDKDF (reference sequence). V gave up 8 bases and J gave up 12 bases, with 17 bases separating them. The CDR3 contains 12 residues. The CDR3 here is CATSSGGSGQFF. The DNA of the CDR3 is TGTGCCACCTCCTCGGGTGGGAGCGGGCAGTTCTTC.

The chain links TRBV7-2 to TRBJ2-1, with D perhaps assigned TRBD1 or TRBD2 (6 bases each). CDR1 and CDR2 (germline): SGHTA, FQGNSA. V was pared by 7 bases and J by 10 bases, with 14 bases between. CDR3 length: 12 residues. In nucleotides, the CDR3 is TGTGCCAGCAAACCCGGGGGACACGAGCAGTTCTTC. Amino acid sequence: CASKPGGHEQFF. Full variable domain (missing parts from reference TRBV7-2 and TRBJ2-1): GAGVSQSPSNKVTEKGKDVELRCDPISGHTALYWYRQSLGQGLEFLIYFQGNSAPDKSGLPSDRFSAERTGGSVSTLTIQRTQQEDSAVYLCASKPGGHEQFFGPGTRLTVL.

V and J are TRBV7-6 and TRBJ2-7; TRBD2 matches 8 bases. The germline V gene has CDR1 SGHVS and CDR2 FNYEAQ. V dropped 4 bases and J dropped 9; count of bases not matched to a gene: 8. There are 13 residues in the CDR3. The CDR3 loop reads CASSSAGADGQYF. Here the CDR3 DNA reads TGTGCCAGCAGCTCAGCGGGAGCAGATGGGCAGTACTTC.

The genes are TRBV7-8 and TRBJ1-5; D unclear. V lost 2 bases, J lost 4 bases, and 6 bases lay in between. The CDR3 loop spans 13 amino acids. Germline loops: CDR1 SGHVS, CDR2 FQNEAQ. The CDR3 sequence: CASSLWANQPQHF. DNA for the CDR3: TGTGCCAGCAGCTTATGGGCAAATCAGCCCCAGCATTTT.

The chain couples TRBV2 to TRBJ2-5; tentative D call: TRBD2 (5 bases). The V gene's germline CDR1 is SNHLY and CDR2 FYNNEI. V lost 4 bases and J 3 bases, leaving 15 bases between the germline ends. The CDR3 runs to 15 residues. CDR3 DNA: TGTGCCAGCAGTGTTGGGGAGCTAATTGAAGAGACCCAGTACTTC. It translates to CASSVGELIEETQYF.

This chain uses TRBV9 with TRBJ2-1, with 8 bases matching TRBD1. The length of the CDR3 is 14 residues. CDR1 is SGDLS and CDR2 is YYNGEE in the germline V gene. The ends lost 4 bases at V and 7 bases at J; junction bases unmatched: 7. CDR3 DNA sequence: TGTGCCAGCAGCACACGCCGGACAGGGAATGAGCAGTTCTTC. This translates into CASSTRRTGNEQFF.

This clone was counted once. Written as DNA, the CDR3 is TGTGCCAGTAGTACGATAGCGGGAGGACCCTACGAGCAGTACTTC. Translation gives CASSTIAGGPYEQYF. The V and J genes are TRBV19 and TRBJ2-7; 10 bases are a match to TRBD2. Germline trimming cut 4 bases from V and 2 bases from J; bases unmatched to any gene: 5. The CDR3 length is 15 residues. The V gene's germline CDR1 is LNHDA and CDR2 SQIVND (reference sequence).

V and J are TRBV14 and TRBJ2-7, with D unresolved. The CDR3 consists of 11 residues. Germline CDR1 is SGHDN and CDR2 is FVKESK. V lost 3 bases, J lost 6 bases, and 6 bases lay in between. The CDR3 is CASSHGREQYF. In nucleotides, the CDR3 is TGTGCCAGCAGCCACGGCCGCGAGCAGTACTTC.

The gene calls are TRBV7-9 and TRBJ2-7, with 10 bases fitting TRBD2. V gave up 4 bases and J gave up 4 bases; unmatched junction bases: 10. CDR3 length: 16 amino acids. Germline V gene sequence: CDR1 SEHNR, CDR2 FQNEAQ (reference sequence). CDR3 sequence reads: CASSWATASGSYEQYF. The CDR3 nucleotides are TGTGCCAGCAGCTGGGCAACGGCTAGCGGGAGTTACGAGCAGTACTTC.

This chain links TRBV27 with TRBJ2-2; 7 nucleotides match TRBD1. The V and J ends lost 4 bases and 9 bases, in that order; junction bases with no gene match: 8. The CDR3 sequence is 14 residues long. CDR1 MNHEY and CDR2 SMNVEV come from the germline V gene (reference sequence). In DNA form, the CDR3 reads TGTGCCAGCAGTTCCTCAGGGGGTTGGCGGGAGCTGTTTTTT. Residues: CASSSSGGWRELFF.

This rearrangement joins TRBV10-3 to TRBJ2-1; D is unclear. V lost 6 bases to trimming and J lost 5 bases, with 11 bases between them. Germline CDR1 ENHRY, CDR2 SYGVKD. The CDR3 has 13 amino acids. The CDR3 sequence is CAIRTDADNEQFF. DNA of the CDR3: TGTGCCATCAGGACGGACGCAGACAATGAGCAGTTCTTC.

This clone has only one observation. The chain carries TRBV28 and TRBJ2-1; D unresolved. V was pared by 3 bases and J by 1 base, with 10 bases between. The germline V gene encodes CDR1 MDHEN and CDR2 SYDVKM. The CDR3 covers 15 residues. The CDR3 is CASSFQSVSYNEQFF. As DNA, the CDR3 is TGTGCCAGCAGTTTTCAGTCAGTATCCTACAATGAGCAGTTCTTC. The entire variable domain, with the rest obtained from reference TRBV28 and TRBJ2-1, is as follows: DVKVTQSSRYLVKRTGEKVFLECVQDMDHENMFWYRQDPGLGLRLIYFSYDVKMKEKGDIPEGYSVSREKKERFSLILESASTNQTSMYLCASSFQSVSYNEQFFGPGTRLTVL.

This sequence joins TRBV28 and TRBJ2-7; no reliable D call. Trimming cost V 7 bases and J 0 bases, with 16 bases left between them. Germline CDR1 and CDR2: MDHEN and SYDVKM. The CDR3 length is 15 residues. CDR3 nucleotide sequence: TGTGCCAGCACTCCCGCCACGGCAAGCTCCTACGAGCAGTACTTC. This gives the protein CASTPATASSYEQYF.

V usage is TRBV11-2 and J usage is TRBJ1-1; 7 bases map to TRBD1. This CDR3 has 14 amino acids. The junction had 3 bases not matched to a gene; V was cut back by 5 bases and J by 0 bases. The V gene's germline CDR1 is SGHAT and CDR2 FQNNGV. Here the CDR3 reads CASSLGQMNTEAFF. The CDR3, as DNA: TGTGCCAGCAGCCTGGGACAGATGAACACTGAAGCTTTCTTT.

The chain uses TRBV28 and TRBJ2-7, with 10 nucleotides matching TRBD2. The CDR3 totals 15 residues. From germline, CDR1 is MDHEN and CDR2 SYDVKM. The trim removed 3 bases at V and 5 bases at J, leaving 7 bases unmatched. The CDR3 sequence: CASSFWLAGAHEQYF. The CDR3 nucleotides read TGTGCCAGCAGTTTCTGGCTAGCGGGAGCCCACGAGCAGTACTTC.

This clone was seen only a few times. The chain carries TRBV5-1 and TRBJ1-2; D gene ambiguous. V lost 2 bases and J lost 2, with 10 bases in between. CDR3 length equals 14 residues. Germline V gene lookup returns CDR1 SGHRS and CDR2 YFSETQ. The CDR3 nucleotides are TGCGCCAGCAGCTTTAAGGACGCAAACTATGGCTACACCTTC. Its translation is CASSFKDANYGYTF. The whole variable domain, remainder taken from reference TRBV5-1 and TRBJ1-2, is KAGVTQTPRYLIKTRGQQVTLSCSPISGHRSVSWYQQTPGQGLQFLFEYFSETQRNKGNFPGRFSGRQFSNSRSEMNVSTLELGDSALYLCASSFKDANYGYTFGSGTRLTVV.

This clone was seen many times. The rearrangement uses TRBV15 and TRBJ2-2; D unresolved. Looked up from germline, CDR1 is LNHNV and CDR2 is YYDKDF (reference sequence). Trimming pared 0 bases from V and 9 bases from J, leaving 14 bases between. CDR3 size: 15 residues. CDR3 amino acids: CATSRDLASQRELFF. CDR3 in DNA: TGTGCCACCAGCAGAGATCTTGCCAGCCAAAGGGAGCTGTTTTTT.

V gene TRBV7-2 combines with J gene TRBJ2-1; D possibly corresponds to TRBD1 (5 bases). The CDR3 has 11 residues. Trimming stripped 3 bases from V and 10 bases from J, with 7 bases between. CDR1 and CDR2 from the germline V gene are SGHTA and FQGNSA. The CDR3 spells CASSLTAEQFF. CDR3 sequence (DNA): TGTGCCAGCAGCTTGACAGCGGAGCAGTTCTTC. Based on the CDR3 plus reference TRBV7-2 and TRBJ2-1, the full variable domain is GAGVSQSPSNKVTEKGKDVELRCDPISGHTALYWYRQSLGQGLEFLIYFQGNSAPDKSGLPSDRFSAERTGGSVSTLTIQRTQQEDSAVYLCASSLTAEQFFGPGTRLTVL.